The clone carrying this T cell receptor beta chain has just one count. Only in-frame clones appear in the TCRdb table, and some are missing; sequencing was by immunoSEQ multiplex PCR. This table holds about 91,000 clones, roughly 78% found once. V lost 1 base to trimming and J lost 1 base; unmatched junction nucleotides: 6. CDR3 length: 16 residues. Germline V gene lookup returns CDR1 LNHDA and CDR2 SQIVND (reference sequence). The sample belongs to a study of blood T cell repertoires in COVID-19. Study-level background: PBMCs, B-cell-depleted T cells, or T cells provided the cDNA or gDNA that made up the material.

The chain has TRBV19 and TRBJ2-5; TRBD1 matches at 7 bases. The sequence derives from a man aged 50-60 years with active or convalescent COVID-19. Sequenced material: peripheral blood. The CDR3 DNA follows: TGTGCCAGTAGTATAGGTTCGACAGGGCTCCAAGAGACCCAGTACTTC. Its translation: CASSIGSTGLQETQYF.